This T cell receptor (beta chain) was found in a study of cytomegalovirus exposure and HLA in healthy donors. General study points: The authors reported that TCR beta sequences could predict HLA-A and HLA-B alleles. These predictions were accurate for most subjects in the first cohort. Presence/absence analyses rested on an assumption that sequencing depth was roughly uniform across donors. Later genetic work tied a missense DCLRE1C variant to beta-chain V and J trimming. 150 to 200 TCR beta chains were listed as cytomegalovirus-associated.

Germline V gene sequence: CDR1 MNHEY, CDR2 SVGAGI. Trimming pared 0 bases from V and 1 base from J, leaving 12 bases between. CDR3 length equals 16 residues. A note on this clone: The antigen is unknown.

PCR involved 60 Vbeta and 13 Jbeta primers. The protocol was immunoSEQ multiplex PCR, while the TCRdb copy is restricted to in-frame clones and leaves out a portion. The repertoire holds 42,000 or so clones, roughly 47% seen once, with about 12% in the top ten. The V and J genes are TRBV6-5 and TRBJ1-1; unclear D gene. The specimen was PBMCs. The TCR was taken from a human donor in good health. CDR3 nucleotides: TGTGCCAGCAGTTACTCGAGGTTCAGAAGGAACACTGAAGCTTTCTTT. Translated: CASSYSRFRRNTEAFF.